The subject of this entry is one TCR beta chain. The V and J ends lost 4 bases and 7 bases respectively, with 10 bases between them. This CDR3 has 13 residues. Germline CDR1 is MNHNS and CDR2 is SASEGT. This entry is derived from a study of shared clonotypes between healthy human individuals. Sequencing was performed with immunoSEQ multiplex PCR; in TCRdb, only in-frame clones are kept and a portion is missing. The repertoire holds 110,000 or so clones, with about two thirds as singletons. V is TRBV6-1 and J is TRBJ2-2, with D unresolved. The sequenced material came from memory CD8+ T cells sorted from blood. As for subset: CD45RO+ cells pooled with CCR7-negative TemRA cells. This clonotype originated in a woman aged 25 to 39 in good health. The CDR3 here is CASSGQADGELFF. CDR3 nucleotide sequence: TGTGCCAGCAGTGGGCAGGCGGACGGGGAGCTGTTTTTT.